Each of the 20 T cell receptor beta chains below was sequenced from the same sample in a study of post-analysis software for immune sequencing data. General study points: Relative to controls, patients had about five TRBV segments at higher frequency, with TRBV5-6, TRBV5-1 and TRBV20-1 among these.

These receptors' targets are unknown. Sequencing libraries made from TCR beta cDNA carried unique molecular identifiers. One entry per CDR3 protein results from TCRdb running MiXCR on the PCR reads. The table has around 500,000 distinct CDR3 sequences, less than 40% seen once. Sequencing was done on a sample of blood. The receptor set was obtained from a girl aged 2-17 years with multiple sclerosis.

The gene calls are TRBV11-3 and TRBJ2-5; no firm D call. Germline V gives CDR1 SGHNT, CDR2 YENEEA. V was trimmed by 2 bases and J by 4 bases, leaving 14 bases between them. CDR3 length: 15 amino acids. CDR3 amino acids: CASSLSTDPGETQYF. The CDR3 DNA sequence: TGTGCCAGCAGCTTATCTACGGACCCGGGAGAGACCCAGTACTTC.

This clonotype was picked up a small number of times. The chain carries TRBV6-1 and TRBJ1-1; 11 bases are a match to TRBD1. From germline, CDR1 is MNHNS and CDR2 SASEGT. With 3 bases clipped from V and 4 bases from J, the junction kept 4 bases outside the gene matches. The CDR3 covers 15 residues. CDR3 loop: CASSDRTGGFTEAFF. The CDR3 bases are TGTGCCAGCAGTGACAGGACAGGGGGCTTCACTGAAGCTTTCTTT.

The chain employs TRBV5-1 and TRBJ1-1, with a tentative D call TRBD1 (5 bases). With 6 bases removed from V and 0 bases from J, the gap between germline ends came to 12 bases. Looked up from germline, CDR1 is SGHRS and CDR2 is YFSETQ. This CDR3 region has 14 residues. In nucleotides, the CDR3 is TGCGCCAGCAACAAGGGGCTACTGAACACTGAAGCTTTCTTT. This translates into CASNKGLLNTEAFF.

The chain is built from TRBV5-5 and TRBJ2-5; TRBD2 matches at 9 bases. In germline, CDR1 is SGHKS, CDR2 YYEKEE (reference sequence). CDR3 length equals 15 residues. J gave up 4 bases and V 2 bases, and 6 bases lay outside the gene matches. The CDR3 nucleotides are TGTGCCAGCAGCTTCCTAGCGGGGACTCGAGAGACCCAGTACTTC. Protein product: CASSFLAGTRETQYF.

This clonotype was seen only once. The chain employs TRBV20-1 and TRBJ1-5; D not resolved. The CDR3 consists of 12 residues. Per germline, CDR1 DFQATT and CDR2 SNEGSKA (reference sequence). V was shortened by 1 base and J by 4 bases, with 5 bases between the two germline ends. The DNA for the CDR3 is TGCAGTGCTAGAGTCACTAATCAGCCCCAGCATTTT. It specifies CSARVTNQPQHF.

The rearrangement uses TRBV28 and TRBJ2-2; perhaps TRBD1 as D (5 bases). There are 17 residues in the CDR3. Trimming took off 3 bases at V and 1 base at J, with 15 bases between the two ends. Germline V gene sequence: CDR1 MDHEN, CDR2 SYDVKM. The CDR3 region is CASSLSPGAVNTGELFF. The CDR3 DNA reads TGTGCCAGCAGTTTGTCGCCTGGGGCAGTGAACACCGGGGAGCTGTTTTTT.

The sample holds a few counts of this clonotype. V gene TRBV6-2 or TRBV6-3 combines with J gene TRBJ2-1, with D perhaps matching TRBD1 (5 bases). The CDR3 totals 15 residues. CDR1 and CDR2 from the germline V gene are MNHEY and SVGEGT. Trimming shortened V by 2 bases and J by 6 bases, and 14 bases separated the two germline ends. Here the CDR3 DNA reads TGTGCCAGCAGTTACCCCAGGGTGCCGGGCAATGAGCAGTTCTTC. Translating it yields CASSYPRVPGNEQFF.

J is TRBJ1-1 and V is TRBV5-1, with D tentatively TRBD1 (5 bases). This CDR3 spans 12 amino acids. Between the trimmed V and J ends, which lost 5 bases and 1 base, there was a span of 6 bases. Germline V gene lookup returns CDR1 SGHRS and CDR2 YFSETQ. This CDR3 is CASRDKNTEAFF. The DNA for the CDR3 is TGCGCCAGCAGGGACAAGAACACTGAAGCTTTCTTT.

This rearrangement joins TRBV25-1 to TRBJ1-2; D not resolved. CDR3 length: 11 residues. Germline-derived CDR1 and CDR2 are MGHDK and SYGVNS. Trimming left V 3 bases short and J 8 bases short, with 7 bases between. This chain's CDR3 is CASSDPSGYTF. Here the CDR3 DNA reads TGTGCCAGCAGTGACCCCTCAGGCTACACCTTC.

This chain connects TRBV21-1 to TRBJ2-1; the DNA was not compared with TRBD1, the D call given in the table. TRBV21-1 is designated a pseudogene. The CDR3 spans 16 residues. CDR3 sequence reads: CASRDIETAPYNEQFF. CDR3 DNA sequence: TGTGCCAGCAGGGACATCGAGACAGCTCCCTACAATGAGCAGTTCTTC.

This sequence joins TRBV9 and TRBJ1-1; D uncertain. V lost 0 bases and J 5 bases, leaving 14 bases between the germline ends. Germline V CDR1 and CDR2: SGDLS, YYNGEE. The CDR3 extends over 15 amino acids. CDR3 nucleotides: TGTGCCAGCAGCGTAGCTAGCGGAGGGCAGACTGAAGCTTTCTTT. It encodes CASSVASGGQTEAFF.

The sample holds many counts of this clonotype. The V call is TRBV7-3, the J call TRBJ2-7, with D unclear. The CDR3 has 13 amino acids. Germline V lookup: CDR1 SGHTA, CDR2 FQGTGA. Trimming shortened V by 5 bases and J by 2 bases, and 10 bases separated the two germline ends. Written as DNA, the CDR3 is TGTGCCAGCAGCCCCCGAGGTCCCTACGAGCAGTACTTC. This gives the protein CASSPRGPYEQYF. Full variable domain (rest looked up from reference TRBV7-3 and TRBJ2-7): GAGVSQTPSNKVTEKGKYVELRCDPISGHTALYWYRQSLGQGPEFLIYFQGTGAADDSGLPNDRFFAVRPEGSVSTLKIQRTERGDSAVYLCASSPRGPYEQYFGPGTRLTVT.

This chain uses TRBV3-1 with TRBJ1-1; TRBD1 matches 7 bases. V lost 4 bases to trimming and J lost 7 bases; unmatched junction nucleotides: 9. CDR3 length: 14 amino acids. Germline values: CDR1 LGHDT, CDR2 YNNKEL (reference sequence). The CDR3 protein is CASSRTRDSFEAFF. CDR3 in DNA: TGTGCCAGCAGCCGTACTCGGGACAGCTTTGAAGCTTTCTTT. Variable domain in full (rest from reference TRBV3-1 and TRBJ1-1): DTAVSQTPKYLVTQMGNDKSIKCEQNLGHDTMYWYKQDSKKFLKIMFSYNNKELIINETVPNRFSPKSPDKAHLNLHINSLELGDSAVYFCASSRTRDSFEAFFGQGTRLTVV.

This rearrangement joins TRBV5-6 to TRBJ1-2, with D unclear. The CDR3 length is 12 residues. CDR1 SGHDT and CDR2 YYEEEE come from the germline V gene. Trimming stripped 2 bases from V and 5 bases from J, with 7 bases between. In DNA form, the CDR3 reads TGTGCCAGCAGCTTTTTGGGATATGGCTACACCTTC. This encodes CASSFLGYGYTF.

This clonotype has a handful of counts. This rearrangement joins TRBV7-2 to TRBJ2-4; D remains unclear. Germline V lookup: CDR1 SGHTA, CDR2 FQGNSA. This CDR3 has 12 residues. V was pared by 5 bases and J by 13 bases, with 15 bases between. CDR3 DNA: TGTGCCAGCAGCCCCGGGTACCCGAAGCAGTACTTC. It yields the protein CASSPGYPKQYF.

CDR3 sequence reads: CSASRGGTVNQPQHF. CDR3 nucleotide sequence: TGCAGTGCTAGTAGAGGAGGGACGGTCAATCAGCCCCAGCATTTT. The V gene is TRBV20-1, the J gene TRBJ1-5; tentative D call: TRBD1 (5 bases). The CDR3 runs 15 residues. The germline V and J ends were trimmed by 3 bases and 3 bases, with 15 bases remaining between them. CDR1 is DFQATT and CDR2 is SNEGSKA in the germline V gene (reference sequence).

This clonotype came up a few times. The chain carries TRBV24-1 and TRBJ2-5; 7 bases are shared with TRBD2. There are 15 residues in the CDR3. Germline V gives CDR1 KGHDR, CDR2 SFDVKD. With 1 base clipped from V and 0 bases from J, the junction kept 1 base outside the gene matches. The CDR3 loop reads CATSDFGLDQETQYF. In DNA, the CDR3 is TGTGCCACCAGTGATTTCGGACTAGACCAAGAGACCCAGTACTTC.

The chain links TRBV6-5 to TRBJ1-5, with D possibly being TRBD1 (6 bases). This CDR3 contains 17 residues. With 0 bases removed from V and 3 bases from J, the gap between germline ends came to 15 bases. Per germline, CDR1 MNHEY and CDR2 SVGAGI. The CDR3 protein is CASSYSSSQGINQPQHF. The CDR3 coding sequence is TGTGCCAGCAGTTACTCGAGCAGTCAGGGGATCAATCAGCCCCAGCATTTT.

This clonotype occurred a few times. The CDR3 region has the DNA TGCAGTGCTAGAGCGGGGGGAGGCGAAGGCTACACCTTC. It specifies CSARAGGGEGYTF. The chain recombines TRBV20-1 with TRBJ1-2; possibly TRBD1 for D (5 bases). The germline V and J ends were trimmed by 1 base and 8 bases, with 14 bases remaining between them. The V gene's germline CDR1 is DFQATT and CDR2 SNEGSKA (reference sequence). There are 13 residues in the CDR3.

The genes are TRBV13 and TRBJ2-2; 7 bases are shared with TRBD1. V lost 6 bases to trimming and J lost 4 bases; unmatched junction nucleotides: 5. This CDR3 spans 14 amino acids. CDR1 is PRHDT, CDR2 FYEKMQ, per germline (reference sequence). The CDR3 sequence: CASSLQGTTGELFF. In DNA, the CDR3 is TGTGCCAGCAGTTTACAGGGGACCACCGGGGAGCTGTTTTTT. The full variable domain, rest sourced from reference TRBV13 and TRBJ2-2, is AAGVIQSPRHLIKEKRETATLKCYPIPRHDTVYWYQQGPGQDPQFLISFYEKMQSDKGSIPDRFSAQQFSDYHSELNMSSLELGDSALYFCASSLQGTTGELFFGEGSRLTVL.